Given below is one TCR beta chain in context. Its antigen is unknown. Vbeta (60) and Jbeta (13) primers were used in the PCR. Libraries were prepared by immunoSEQ multiplex PCR; TCRdb keeps only in-frame clonotypes and omits some of them. The sample has approximately 100,000 clones, roughly three quarters seen once; the top ten hold about 12%. The sample originates from a study of cytomegalovirus exposure and HLA in healthy donors. Regarding the study as a whole: A later analysis showed that HLA-associated TCR beta chains had undergone more clonal expansion than equally common others.

This CDR3 comprises 13 residues. Looked up from germline, CDR1 is GTSNPN and CDR2 is SVGIG (reference sequence). V gave up 1 base and J gave up 3 bases, with 9 bases separating them. This sequence joins TRBV30 and TRBJ1-2, with D tentatively TRBD1 (6 bases). Input material: PBMCs. The clonotype was recovered from a woman aged 35 to 49 in good health and CMV-seropositive. The CDR3 region is CAWSDGTYYGYTF. Written as DNA, the CDR3 is TGTGCCTGGAGTGACGGGACATACTATGGCTACACCTTC.